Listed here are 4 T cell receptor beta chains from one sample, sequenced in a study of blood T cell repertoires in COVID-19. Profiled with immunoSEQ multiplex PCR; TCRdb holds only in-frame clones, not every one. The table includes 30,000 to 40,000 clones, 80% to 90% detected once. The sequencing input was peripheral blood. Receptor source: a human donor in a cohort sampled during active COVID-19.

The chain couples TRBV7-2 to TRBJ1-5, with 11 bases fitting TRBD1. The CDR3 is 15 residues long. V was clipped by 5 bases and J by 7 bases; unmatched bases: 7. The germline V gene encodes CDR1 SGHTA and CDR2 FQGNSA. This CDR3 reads CASSPWTGGVQPQHF. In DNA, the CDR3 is TGTGCCAGCAGCCCCTGGACAGGGGGCGTCCAGCCCCAGCATTTT. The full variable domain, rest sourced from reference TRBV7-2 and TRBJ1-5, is GAGVSQSPSNKVTEKGKDVELRCDPISGHTALYWYRQSLGQGLEFLIYFQGNSAPDKSGLPSDRFSAERTGGSVSTLTIQRTQQEDSAVYLCASSPWTGGVQPQHFGDGTRLSIL.

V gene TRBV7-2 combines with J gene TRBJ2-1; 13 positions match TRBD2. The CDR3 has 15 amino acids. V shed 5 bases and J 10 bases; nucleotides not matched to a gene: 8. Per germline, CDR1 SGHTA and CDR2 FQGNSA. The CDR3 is CASSRTSGGAREQFF. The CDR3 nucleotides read TGTGCCAGCAGCCGTACTAGCGGGGGGGCCCGAGAGCAGTTCTTC.

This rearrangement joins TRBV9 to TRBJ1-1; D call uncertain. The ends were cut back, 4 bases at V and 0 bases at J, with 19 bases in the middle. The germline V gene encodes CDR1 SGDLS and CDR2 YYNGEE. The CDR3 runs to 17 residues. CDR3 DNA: TGTGCCAGCAGCCAAACTCACTCCCCGACAATGAACACTGAAGCTTTCTTT. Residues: CASSQTHSPTMNTEAFF.

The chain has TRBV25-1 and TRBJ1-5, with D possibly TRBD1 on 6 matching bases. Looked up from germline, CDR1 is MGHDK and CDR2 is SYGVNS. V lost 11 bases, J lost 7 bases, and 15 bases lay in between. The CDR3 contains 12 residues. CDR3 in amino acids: CAYPGHRQPQHF. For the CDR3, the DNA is TGTGCCTACCCGGGACACCGACAGCCCCAGCATTTT.